This T cell receptor (beta chain) was captured by sequencing in a study of blood T cell repertoires in COVID-19 (dated by TCRdb to about 2020). Regarding the study in general: The collaborator samples originated in the United States, Italy and Spain and spanned the acute and convalescent phases of COVID-19. The prospective study material was composed of cDNA or gDNA derived from T cells, B-cell-depleted T cells, or PBMCs. Subjects who had been exposed to COVID-19, were actively infected with it, or had recovered from it provided the deeply sampled blood TCRbeta repertoires that made up the dataset. A freely available public database, intended as a resource for researchers studying the immune response to SARS-CoV-2, is where the repertoires were released. Samples came from the ongoing ImmuneRACE study (first 160 participants) plus 1,254 subjects from 6 global collaborators. The sample metadata nearly always contained a de-identified subject ID, COVID-19 status, age in years and sex. Where available, HLA class I and class II types were taken from metadata supplied by the sample provider and were not determined by assay-based typing. The study at large found these results: How much clinical and demographic metadata was included differed by source and by participant, and the metadata was provided uncurated.

The CDR1 and CDR2 encoded by the germline V gene are SNHLY and FYNNEI. The CDR3 contains 12 residues, cysteine and phenylalanine counted. Only the CDR3 portion is preserved as DNA: 36 bases, with reading frame beginning at the first base. The trim is 8 bases for V and 4 bases for J, with a gap of 12 bases between the germline ends. TCRbeta CDR3 regions were amplified from genomic DNA by means of the immunoSEQ Assay, a bias-controlled multiplex PCR. From the authors' description of their analysis: The number of nucleated cells in each sample was estimated from the amplification of reference gene primers within the assay. To quantify the absolute abundance of each unique TCRbeta CDR3 rearrangement, sequence reads were collapsed and filtered. For each sample, productive Simpson clonality was calculated as the square root of Simpson's diversity index over productive rearrangements. Imported from immuneACCESS, the table was reduced by TCRdb to in-frame sequences with V and J called. These copies leave out some clones; in studies compared against another copy, an unresolved V gene accounts for under half, and the cause of the remainder is not known. D and trimming were read from the DNA, whereas the V and J calls and clone size are those reported in that table. This sample lists roughly 100,000 clones; 90% to 95% were detected once. 5.5% to 7% of the sample rests with the top ten.

Note on this clone: The antigen it binds to is not known. The record has no base qualities; no much larger clone is one base away.

Each collaborating institution followed its own protocols to collect whole blood in K2EDTA tubes. Collaborator samples were shipped for TCRbeta analysis as frozen whole blood, isolated PBMCs, or DNA extracted from either sample type. Recombination connected TRBV2 to TRBJ2-7; TRBD1 is a possible D gene, resting on 5 matching bases. The sample comprised peripheral blood. This receptor was identified in a human donor in a cohort sampled during active COVID-19. The sequenced DNA is TGTGCCAGCGGGGCCATTCTTTACGAGCAGTACTTC. It translates as CASGAILYEQYF.